What follows are 11 T cell receptor beta chains derived from one specimen sequenced in a study of T cells in Graves' hyperthyroidism and ophthalmopathy. Researchers took RNA transcripts and amplified the TCR beta CDR3 regions from them. With the HTBI primer set, the TCR CDR3 went through a first round of RT-PCR. TCRdb reanalysed the multiplex PCR reads using MiXCR and keeps one entry per CDR3 protein. This table holds about 590,000 distinct CDR3 sequences, 15% to 17% found once. Sequenced input: blood. Receptors were obtained from a woman aged 25 to 39 with Graves' hyperthyroidism.

In its sample, this clonotype was seen many times. V gene TRBV11-1 combines with J gene TRBJ2-5; perhaps TRBD1 as D (6 bases). The CDR3 is made up of 15 amino acids. V was cut by 4 bases and J by 1 base, with 13 bases left in between. CDR1 and CDR2 from the germline V gene are SGHAT and FQDESV (reference sequence). The DNA of the CDR3 is TGTGCCAGCAGCTGGGGGCACGACGGCCAAGAGACCCAGTACTTC. Its protein is CASSWGHDGQETQYF.

At least ten counts were recorded for this clonotype. V and J are TRBV11-3 and TRBJ2-2; TRBD2 matches 11 bases. This CDR3 has 17 residues. Per the germline V gene, CDR1 is SGHNT and CDR2 is YENEEA. V lost 2 bases, J lost 7 bases, and 9 bases stayed unmatched. This CDR3 is CASSLRVAGGPDGELFF. The CDR3 DNA reads as TGTGCCAGCAGCTTACGGGTAGCGGGAGGGCCAGACGGGGAGCTGTTTTTT.

The chain carries TRBV27 and TRBJ2-5; the D gene is possibly TRBD1 (6 bases). Germline V gene lookup returns CDR1 MNHEY and CDR2 SMNVEV (reference sequence). The CDR3 is made up of 13 amino acids. The ends were cut back, 3 bases at V and 9 bases at J, with 14 bases in the middle. The CDR3: CASSFNSEGAQYF. The CDR3 nucleotides are TGTGCCAGCAGTTTCAACTCAGAGGGGGCCCAGTACTTC.

Many counts were recorded for this clonotype. The chain links TRBV19 to TRBJ2-2; the D is unclear. Trimming cost V 7 bases and J 1 base, with 13 bases left between them. Germline CDR1 reads LNHDA; CDR2 reads SQIVND (reference sequence). The CDR3 runs to 15 residues. CDR3 in DNA: TGTGCCAGTACCAGTGCATCACGGAACACCGGGGAGCTGTTTTTT. This codes for CASTSASRNTGELFF. Full variable domain (outside the CDR3, taken from reference TRBV19 and TRBJ2-2): DGGITQSPKYLFRKEGQNVTLSCEQNLNHDAMYWYRQDPGQGLRLIYYSQIVNDFQKGDIAEGYSVSREKKESFPLTVTSAQKNPTAFYLCASTSASRNTGELFFGEGSRLTVL.

This clonotype was counted at least ten times. The chain combines TRBV7-2 with TRBJ2-1; D possibly matches TRBD1 or TRBD2 (5 bases each). The CDR3 runs 16 residues. V lost 5 bases and J 4 bases, leaving 18 bases between the germline ends. Germline V gene lookup returns CDR1 SGHTA and CDR2 FQGNSA. The CDR3 DNA sequence: TGTGCCAGCAGCGGGACCCCGGGCCTGGTGTACAATGAGCAGTTCTTC. This translates into CASSGTPGLVYNEQFF.

The chain is built from TRBV6-5 and TRBJ2-2, with a tentative D call TRBD1 (6 bases). Germline CDR1 MNHEY, CDR2 SVGAGI. The CDR3 totals 17 residues. V was clipped by 0 bases and J by 2 bases, with 13 bases between them. CDR3 nucleotides: TGTGCCAGCAGTTACTCGGGGGCGTACTTCAACACCGGGGAGCTGTTTTTT. Translated, it gives CASSYSGAYFNTGELFF.

This sequence joins TRBV10-3 and TRBJ1-4, with a possible D match to TRBD1 (6 bases). This CDR3 has 15 residues. CDR1 and CDR2 from the germline V gene are ENHRY and SYGVKD. V lost 6 bases and J 5 bases, leaving 16 bases between the germline ends. The CDR3 spells CAIRASGGQNEKLFF. In DNA form, the CDR3 reads TGTGCCATCAGGGCCTCGGGGGGCCAGAATGAAAAACTGTTTTTT.

This chain links TRBV2 with TRBJ2-5; the D gene is possibly TRBD2 (6 bases). CDR1 and CDR2 from the germline V gene are SNHLY and FYNNEI. V lost 7 bases, J lost 5 bases, and 14 bases lay in between. The CDR3 sequence is 13 residues long. The CDR3 sequence: CASMRLVRETQYF. The DNA of the CDR3 is TGTGCCAGCATGAGACTAGTGAGGGAGACCCAGTACTTC.

This rearrangement joins TRBV11-2 to TRBJ2-5; D uncertain. The V gene's germline CDR1 is SGHAT and CDR2 FQNNGV. There are 14 residues in the CDR3. V shed 5 bases and J shed 1 base, with 11 bases lying between them. The CDR3 sequence is CASSPRVSQETQYF. The CDR3 DNA reads TGTGCCAGCAGCCCAAGGGTCAGCCAAGAGACCCAGTACTTC.

The chain recombines TRBV19 with TRBJ1-1; 9 nucleotides agree with TRBD1. CDR3 length: 16 residues. J lost 3 bases, V lost 5 bases, and 10 bases had no gene match. Germline CDR1 and CDR2: LNHDA and SQIVND (reference sequence). The CDR3 region has the DNA TGTGCCAGTAGTCTGACGGACAGGGGAGGCGACACTGAAGCTTTCTTT. This codes for CASSLTDRGGDTEAFF.

On this clonotype itself: Germline and junction disagree at one end, which may indicate a read error. The J gene is TRBJ2-3, the V gene TRBV11-1; 9 positions agree with TRBD1. In germline, CDR1 is SGHAT, CDR2 FQDESV (reference sequence). The CDR3 contains 16 residues. The CDR3 nucleotides are TGTGCCACCAGCCGCGGACAGGGGAGTTGCACAGATACGCAGTATTTT. Its translation: CATSRGQGSCTDTQYF.